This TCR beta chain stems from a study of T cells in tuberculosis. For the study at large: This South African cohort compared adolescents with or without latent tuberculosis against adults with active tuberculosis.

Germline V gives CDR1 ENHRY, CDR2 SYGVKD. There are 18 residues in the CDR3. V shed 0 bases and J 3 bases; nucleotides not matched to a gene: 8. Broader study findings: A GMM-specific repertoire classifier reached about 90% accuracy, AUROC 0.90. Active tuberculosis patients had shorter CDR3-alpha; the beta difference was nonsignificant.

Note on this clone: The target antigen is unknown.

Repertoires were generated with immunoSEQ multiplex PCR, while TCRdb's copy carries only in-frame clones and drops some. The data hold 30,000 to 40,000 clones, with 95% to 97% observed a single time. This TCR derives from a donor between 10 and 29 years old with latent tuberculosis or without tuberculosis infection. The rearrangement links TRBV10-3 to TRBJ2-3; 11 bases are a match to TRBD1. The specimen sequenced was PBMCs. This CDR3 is CAISESIGTGGLTDTQYF. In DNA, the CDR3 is TGTGCCATCAGTGAGTCGATAGGGACAGGGGGTTTAACAGATACGCAGTATTTT.